Here is one T cell receptor beta chain with its context. The CDR3 length is 14 residues. Germline values: CDR1 MNHEY, CDR2 SMNVEV (reference sequence). V shed 7 bases and J 8 bases; nucleotides not matched to a gene: 5. The record originates from a study of blood T cell repertoires in COVID-19. Study at large: Material from acute and convalescent COVID-19 was sourced from the United States, Italy and Spain.

Cohorts were based on clinical histories the participants reported. Two negative PCRs, clearance, or symptom resolution had been documented for recovered Cohort 3 donors. Per the study methods: From reference gene primer amplification, estimates of nucleated cell counts were derived. The protocol was immunoSEQ multiplex PCR, while the TCRdb copy is restricted to in-frame clones and leaves out a portion. For V, J and clone size, that table is used; D and trimming come from the DNA. The repertoire has 330,000 or so clones, more than 85% of them found once; the top ten carry 3%. The origin of this receptor is a young woman who had recovered from COVID-19. The chain is built from TRBV27 and TRBJ1-6; 10 bases line up with TRBD1. The sample consisted of PBMCs or T cells enriched from blood (not recorded which). The CDR3 spells CASTRQGAYSPLHF. Written as DNA, the CDR3 is TGTGCCAGCACCAGACAGGGGGCGTATTCACCCCTCCACTTT.